One sample yielded the 32 T cell receptor beta chains listed below, sequenced in a study of post-analysis software for immune sequencing data. What these receptors recognize is not known. Study-wide points: Included in a set of a handful of TRBV segments more frequent in patients than controls were TRBV5-6, TRBV5-1 and TRBV20-1.

The library was made from cDNA and included unique molecular identifiers. TCRdb passed the PCR reads through MiXCR, listing each CDR3 protein once. The sample consists of about 820,000 distinct CDR3 sequences, about 57% of them appearing once. The specimen sequenced was blood. The receptor source for this set is a girl between 10 and 17 years old with multiple sclerosis.

This clonotype has only one observation. One end of the junction varies from germline; a read error may be responsible. This sequence joins TRBV3-1 and TRBJ1-2, with 7 bases matching TRBD1. This CDR3 spans 14 amino acids. Looked up from germline, CDR1 is LGHDT and CDR2 is YNNKEL (reference sequence). In nucleotides, the CDR3 is TGTGCCAGCAGCCAAGACAGGGGGAACTGTGGCTACACCTTC. This encodes CASSQDRGNCGYTF.

The chain is built from TRBV15 and TRBJ2-7; D might be TRBD2 (5 bases). CDR1 LNHNV and CDR2 YYDKDF come from the germline V gene (reference sequence). The V and J ends lost 1 base and 5 bases respectively, with 15 bases between them. This CDR3 comprises 15 residues. The chain's CDR3 is CATSRVFEGSHEQYF. CDR3 sequence (DNA): TGTGCCACCAGCAGAGTTTTCGAGGGATCCCACGAGCAGTACTTC.

The V and J genes are TRBV27 and TRBJ1-2, with D possibly matching TRBD1 (5 bases). Trimming took off 6 bases at V and 5 bases at J, with 22 bases between the two ends. The CDR3 sequence is 16 residues long. CDR1 and CDR2 (germline): MNHEY, SMNVEV (reference sequence). CDR3 DNA: TGTGCCAGCAGCCCACTTCCCCCGGGGCTCAGATATGGCTACACCTTC. Its translation: CASSPLPPGLRYGYTF.

The sample holds a few counts of this clonotype. The V gene is TRBV15, the J gene TRBJ2-3; 7 bases are a match to TRBD1. The V and J ends lost 4 bases and 2 bases, in that order; junction bases with no gene match: 12. The CDR3 has 17 amino acids. Germline V CDR1 and CDR2: LNHNV, YYDKDF (reference sequence). CDR3 coding DNA: TGTGCCACCAGCACCGACAGGGATGGGAGACCCACAGATACGCAGTATTTT. Its translation is CATSTDRDGRPTDTQYF.

The chain combines TRBV20-1 with TRBJ1-4, with D hard to call. CDR3 length equals 13 residues. V gave up 2 bases and J gave up 6 bases, with 10 bases separating them. Germline V lookup: CDR1 DFQATT, CDR2 SNEGSKA (reference sequence). CDR3 nucleotide sequence: TGCAGTGCTAGAAACAGCCAGGATGAAAAACTGTTTTTT. Protein sequence: CSARNSQDEKLFF.

The chain joins TRBV6-6 to TRBJ2-6; D ambiguous. The germline V gene encodes CDR1 MNHNY and CDR2 SVGAGI (reference sequence). The length of the CDR3 is 16 residues. V lost 2 bases, J lost 2 bases, and 10 bases lay in between. The CDR3 coding sequence is TGTGCCAGCAGTTACCCGGACCAGACTGGGGCCAACGTCCTGACTTTC. Translated: CASSYPDQTGANVLTF.

This clonotype has only a few counts. CDR3: CASSWDRGATEAFF. CDR3 DNA sequence: TGCGCCAGCAGCTGGGACAGGGGCGCCACTGAAGCTTTCTTT. The J gene is TRBJ1-1, the V gene TRBV5-1; 10 bases are shared with TRBD1. Trimming removed 3 bases from V and 4 bases from J; junction bases left unmatched: 3. This CDR3 spans 14 amino acids. The germline V gene has CDR1 SGHRS and CDR2 YFSETQ.

V usage is TRBV20-1 and J usage is TRBJ2-1, with D maybe TRBD2 (6 bases). The CDR3 is 15 residues long. The germline V and J ends were trimmed by 4 bases and 6 bases, with 19 bases remaining between them. Germline assignment: CDR1 DFQATT and CDR2 SNEGSKA (reference sequence). CDR3 residues: CSATYGGPFLNEQFF. The CDR3 nucleotides are TGCAGTGCTACTTACGGAGGGCCTTTTCTCAATGAGCAGTTCTTC.

This clonotype was found a few times. The V call is TRBV24-1, the J call TRBJ2-3, with 9 positions matching TRBD1. Germline assignment: CDR1 KGHDR and CDR2 SFDVKD. The CDR3 covers 16 residues. Germline trimming cut 3 bases from V and 1 base from J; bases unmatched to any gene: 4. The CDR3 DNA sequence: TGTGCCACCAGTGATCCCCGGGACAGGGGCACAGATACGCAGTATTTT. It translates to CATSDPRDRGTDTQYF.

This clonotype occurred a few times. The CDR3 DNA reads as TGTGCCAGCAGCTTTTCCTACGGCAATGAGCAGTTCTTC. Protein product: CASSFSYGNEQFF. The V call is TRBV7-2, the J call TRBJ2-1, with D unclear. This CDR3 is built from 13 residues. V dropped 3 bases and J dropped 6 bases, with 9 bases sitting between them. The germline CDR1 and CDR2 sequences are SGHTA and FQGNSA.

In its sample, this clonotype was seen a few times. This chain links TRBV7-2 with TRBJ2-5, with D perhaps TRBD1 (6 bases). Germline V gene lookup returns CDR1 SGHTA and CDR2 FQGNSA. The CDR3 consists of 14 residues. The V end was cut by 0 bases, the J end by 10 bases, with 15 bases between. The CDR3 spells CASSLAGAQGNQYF. The CDR3 DNA follows: TGTGCCAGCAGCTTAGCGGGAGCCCAGGGGAACCAGTACTTC.

There are a few counts of this clonotype. This rearrangement joins TRBV12-3 or TRBV12-4 to TRBJ1-6; TRBD1 matches at 7 bases. The CDR3 length is 14 residues. Trimming cost V 7 bases and J 10 bases; bases outside gene matches: 10. The CDR3 loop is CASTEGALGSPLHF. The DNA for the CDR3 is TGTGCCAGCACCGAGGGGGCTTTAGGATCACCCCTCCACTTT.

The chain couples TRBV10-3 to TRBJ1-3; tentatively, D is TRBD1 (5 bases). Germline V gene sequence: CDR1 ENHRY, CDR2 SYGVKD. V was clipped by 6 bases and J by 1 base, with 13 bases between them. The CDR3 runs 15 residues. Written as DNA, the CDR3 is TGTGCCATCAGCTCCGACGGGGGATCTGGAAACACCATATATTTT. It specifies CAISSDGGSGNTIYF.

This clonotype was seen only a few times. The chain employs TRBV20-1 and TRBJ2-6, with 7 bases matching TRBD1. The CDR3 extends over 15 amino acids. From germline, CDR1 is DFQATT and CDR2 SNEGSKA (reference sequence). With 5 bases clipped from V and 0 bases from J, the junction kept 4 bases outside the gene matches. The CDR3 loop is CSARTGRSGANVLTF. The CDR3 region has the DNA TGCAGTGCTCGGACAGGACGCTCTGGGGCCAACGTCCTGACTTTC.

V and J are TRBV5-1 and TRBJ2-3; 15 bases are shared with TRBD2. CDR1 and CDR2 (germline): SGHRS, YFSETQ. The CDR3 has 16 amino acids. V lost 4 bases, J lost 4 bases, and 4 bases stayed unmatched. DNA of the CDR3: TGCGCCAGCAGCGCGGGACTAGCGGGAGGTCCAGATACGCAGTATTTT. Its translation: CASSAGLAGGPDTQYF. Supplemented by reference TRBV5-1 and TRBJ2-3, the full variable domain reads KAGVTQTPRYLIKTRGQQVTLSCSPISGHRSVSWYQQTPGQGLQFLFEYFSETQRNKGNFPGRFSGRQFSNSRSEMNVSTLELGDSALYLCASSAGLAGGPDTQYFGPGTRLTVL.

This chain links TRBV29-1 with TRBJ1-2; D perhaps matches TRBD1 (5 bases). Germline CDR1 is SQVTM and CDR2 is ANQGSEA. Trimming stripped 1 base from V and 4 bases from J, with 10 bases between. CDR3 length equals 13 residues. CDR3 region: CSVEGGERYGYTF. Written as DNA, the CDR3 is TGCAGCGTTGAAGGGGGCGAGCGCTATGGCTACACCTTC.

Points on this clonotype: A junction boundary mismatches the germline segment, possibly from a read error. V gene TRBV28 combines with J gene TRBJ1-5, with D possibly TRBD1 on 6 matching bases. The CDR3 runs 17 residues. Germline values: CDR1 MDHEN, CDR2 SYDVKM. CDR3 sequence (DNA): TGTGCCAGCAGTGTCCTTATTGGGGGCCCTAGCAATCAGCCCCGGCATTTT. The encoded protein is CASSVLIGGPSNQPRHF.

V gene TRBV10-3 combines with J gene TRBJ2-3, with 12 bases matching TRBD2. V shed 2 bases, J shed 8 bases, and the junction held 5 bases outside the gene matches. Germline lookup yields CDR1 ENHRY and CDR2 SYGVKD. This CDR3 contains 15 residues. The CDR3, as DNA: TGTGCCATCAGTGAGAGGCTAGCGGGGGGGGGTACGCAGTATTTT. This gives the protein CAISERLAGGGTQYF.

CDR3 amino acids: CASSFREEENEQFF. The CDR3 DNA follows: TGCGCCAGCAGCTTTCGGGAGGAGGAGAATGAGCAGTTCTTC. The chain recombines TRBV5-1 with TRBJ2-1; 7 bases map to TRBD2. After removal of 2 bases from V and 7 bases from J, the junction contained 6 bases not matched to a gene. The germline CDR1 and CDR2 sequences are SGHRS and YFSETQ. The CDR3 is 14 amino acids.

This clonotype has a single count. J is TRBJ2-4 and V is TRBV7-8; D gene uncertain. With the DNA end fitting TRBJ2-7 better, the J assignment may be wrong. The CDR3 consists of 12 residues. CDR1 and CDR2 from the germline V gene are SGHVS and FQNEAQ. DNA of the CDR3: TGTGCCAGCAGCTCCGGATGGTACGAGCAGTACTTC. Translating it yields CASSSGWYEQYF.

The V gene is TRBV20-1, the J gene TRBJ2-1; no clear D. CDR3 length equals 14 residues. The V gene's germline CDR1 is DFQATT and CDR2 SNEGSKA (reference sequence). The germline V and J ends were trimmed by 2 bases and 0 bases, with 8 bases remaining between them. CDR3 residues: CSARPPTSYNEQFF. The CDR3 nucleotides are TGCAGTGCTAGACCCCCGACCTCCTACAATGAGCAGTTCTTC.

The V gene is TRBV6-5, the J gene TRBJ2-1, with TRBD2 matching over 15 bases. The trim removed 4 bases at V and 1 base at J, leaving 2 bases unmatched. The CDR3 runs to 17 residues. Germline loops: CDR1 MNHEY, CDR2 SVGAGI. CDR3 bases: TGTGCCAGCAGTTGGACTAGCGGGAGGGGGTCCTACAATGAGCAGTTCTTC. This sequence encodes CASSWTSGRGSYNEQFF.

The rearrangement uses TRBV28 and TRBJ2-5; D possibly uses TRBD1 or TRBD2 (5 bases each). Germline V gene lookup returns CDR1 MDHEN and CDR2 SYDVKM. This CDR3 spans 15 amino acids. Trimming took off 6 bases at V and 1 base at J, with 15 bases between the two ends. CDR3 sequence (DNA): TGTGCCAGCAGCCCTACGGGACGGGCCCAAGAGACCCAGTACTTC. Its protein is CASSPTGRAQETQYF.

CDR3 DNA: TGCGCCAGCAGCTTGCTACCCCACGACAGGGCGAACACTGAAGCTTTCTTT. This encodes CASSLLPHDRANTEAFF. This chain links TRBV5-1 with TRBJ1-1; TRBD1 matches at 7 bases. V was pared by 1 base and J by 1 base, with 10 bases of the junction left unmatched. CDR3 length: 17 residues. Germline V gene sequence: CDR1 SGHRS, CDR2 YFSETQ. The full variable domain, with the rest looked up from reference TRBV5-1 and TRBJ1-1, is KAGVTQTPRYLIKTRGQQVTLSCSPISGHRSVSWYQQTPGQGLQFLFEYFSETQRNKGNFPGRFSGRQFSNSRSEMNVSTLELGDSALYLCASSLLPHDRANTEAFFGQGTRLTVV.

This clonotype was observed a handful of times. The chain joins TRBV2 to TRBJ1-4; D is possibly TRBD1 (5 bases). V lost 8 bases and J lost 8, with 6 bases in between. CDR3 size: 10 residues. CDR1 is SNHLY and CDR2 is FYNNEI in the germline V gene. In DNA, the CDR3 is TGTGCCAGCGGGGCGGAAAAACTGTTTTTT. Its translation: CASGAEKLFF. Complete variable domain (other parts from reference TRBV2 and TRBJ1-4): EPEVTQTPSHQVTQMGQEVILRCVPISNHLYFYWYRQILGQKVEFLVSFYNNEISEKSEIFDDQFSVERPDGSNFTLKIRSTKLEDSAMYFCASGAEKLFFGSGTQLSVL.

The CDR3 coding sequence is TGTGCCAGCACGCGAAGGACTAGCGGCGATGAGCAGTTCTTC. This codes for CASTRRTSGDEQFF. The rearrangement joins TRBV5-5 to TRBJ2-1; 10 bases align to TRBD2. Germline V CDR1 and CDR2: SGHKS, YYEKEE (reference sequence). The CDR3 consists of 14 residues. Unmatched junction bases numbered 8, after V lost 6 bases and J lost 8 bases.

The chain is built from TRBV3-1 and TRBJ2-2; D gene unclear. V was cut by 2 bases and J by 0 bases, with 4 bases left in between. This CDR3 is 14 amino acids long. CDR1 and CDR2 (germline): LGHDT, YNNKEL (reference sequence). CDR3 sequence (DNA): TGTGCCAGCAGCCAAACCGCGAACACCGGGGAGCTGTTTTTT. Protein sequence: CASSQTANTGELFF.

The chain links TRBV11-2 to TRBJ2-1, with a tentative D call TRBD2 (5 bases). This CDR3 is built from 16 residues. Germline CDR1 SGHAT, CDR2 FQNNGV. Trimming took 6 bases from V and 1 from J, leaving 16 bases between them. CDR3 bases: TGTGCCAGCAGTGGCATTAGCGAGGGTTCCTACAATGAGCAGTTCTTC. Translating gives CASSGISEGSYNEQFF.

This clonotype was found a few times. In nucleotides, the CDR3 is TGCAGTGCTAGTCGGCCAGGGATCGCCTCCAATGAGCAGTTCTTC. Translating it yields CSASRPGIASNEQFF. This chain joins TRBV20-1 and TRBJ2-1; weak D call: TRBD1 (5 bases). The CDR3 consists of 15 residues. V lost 3 bases to trimming and J lost 6 bases, with 18 bases between them. CDR1 is DFQATT and CDR2 is SNEGSKA in the germline V gene (reference sequence).

This clonotype has just a few counts. This chain connects TRBV27 to TRBJ2-7, with 7 bases fitting TRBD2. The CDR3 is 13 amino acids. V shed 6 bases, J shed 3 bases, and the junction held 5 bases outside the gene matches. Germline values: CDR1 MNHEY, CDR2 SMNVEV (reference sequence). In nucleotides, the CDR3 is TGTGCCAGCAGGAGGCGGGAGAACTACGAGCAGTACTTC. Protein: CASRRRENYEQYF.

This chain joins TRBV29-1 and TRBJ1-2; 8 bases map to TRBD1. CDR1 SQVTM and CDR2 ANQGSEA come from the germline V gene. J was trimmed by 3 bases and V by 7 bases; bases with no gene match: 19. The CDR3 runs to 17 residues. CDR3 in DNA: TGCAGCGCCGGTCGACAGGGGAGCTTTAACGGTGACTATGGCTACACCTTC. This translates into CSAGRQGSFNGDYGYTF.

The J gene is TRBJ1-2, the V gene TRBV12-3 or TRBV12-4, with D possibly TRBD1 on 6 matching bases. The CDR3 loop spans 15 amino acids. The V and J ends lost 8 bases and 6 bases respectively, with 22 bases between them. The CDR3 protein is CASYSLGATLNGYTF. For the CDR3, the DNA is TGTGCCAGCTACTCTTTGGGGGCGACATTAAATGGCTACACCTTC.